One sample yielded the 10 T cell receptor beta chains listed below, sequenced in a study of T cells in localized non-small cell lung cancer. The repertoire was sequenced with immunoSEQ multiplex PCR; TCRdb's copy has only in-frame clones and lacks some. This table holds approximately 35,000 clones, approximately 87% found once. The input for sequencing was peripheral blood, taken before any cancer treatment. The receptors stem from a man between 40 and 69 years old with stage I lung adenocarcinoma.

This chain uses TRBV20-1 with TRBJ2-5; D is unclear. This CDR3 comprises 11 residues. Germline V CDR1 and CDR2: DFQATT, SNEGSKA (reference sequence). Trimming took off 3 bases at V and 1 base at J, with 3 bases between the two ends. CDR3 nucleotides: TGCAGTGCTAGGCCCCAAGAGACCCAGTACTTC. As protein: CSARPQETQYF.

With regard to this clone: An end of the junction does not agree with germline; a read error may underlie this. This chain connects TRBV20-1 to TRBJ1-1, with 8 bases aligning to TRBD1. The CDR3 has 11 residues. Germline CDR1 is DFQATT and CDR2 is SNEGSKA (reference sequence). The CDR3 here is CSVPSGQGRSF. The CDR3 DNA follows: TGCAGTGTCCCGAGTGGACAGGGCCGTTCTTTT.

The chain combines TRBV11-2 with TRBJ2-1; 8 bases are a match to TRBD2. Trimming cost V 0 bases and J 4 bases; bases outside gene matches: 2. The CDR3 is 15 amino acids. Germline V gives CDR1 SGHAT, CDR2 FQNNGV. In DNA, the CDR3 is TGTGCCAGCAGCTTAGATGGCGGGGGGTACAATGAGCAGTTCTTC. Its translation is CASSLDGGGYNEQFF.

The chain couples TRBV5-4 to TRBJ2-7, with a weak D call TRBD1 (5 bases). Germline V gene sequence: CDR1 SGHNT, CDR2 YYREEE (reference sequence). Deletions cut 0 bases from V and 1 base from J, with 5 bases between. The CDR3 sequence is 13 residues long. The CDR3 DNA reads TGTGCCAGCAGCTTGGACAGGTCCTACGAGCAGTACTTC. Translating gives CASSLDRSYEQYF.

This clone was seen a few times. The chain joins TRBV6-1 to TRBJ1-5; 9 bases are shared with TRBD1. V shed 3 bases, J shed 3 bases, and the junction held 12 bases outside the gene matches. CDR3 length: 18 residues. Germline CDR1 reads MNHNS; CDR2 reads SASEGT. The DNA of the CDR3 is TGTGCCAGCAGTGAGAACCTCGCCGGGACAGGGACCAATCAGCCCCAGCATTTT. Protein product: CASSENLAGTGTNQPQHF.

This rearrangement joins TRBV7-2 to TRBJ1-3; D is unclear. V was shortened by 2 bases and J by 3 bases, with 11 bases between the two germline ends. CDR1 is SGHTA, CDR2 FQGNSA, per germline. The CDR3 has 15 amino acids. The CDR3 DNA follows: TGTGCCAGCAGCTTACGGTCCAGAGTTGGAAACACCATATATTTT. Translation gives CASSLRSRVGNTIYF.

The V and J genes are TRBV11-2 and TRBJ1-1; 10 bases are a match to TRBD1. The trim removed 6 bases at V and 10 bases at J, leaving 8 bases unmatched. Germline V gives CDR1 SGHAT, CDR2 FQNNGV. The CDR3 covers 13 residues. The CDR3 protein is CASSRGTGERAFF. The CDR3 DNA reads TGTGCCAGCAGTCGTGGGACAGGGGAGAGAGCTTTCTTT.

The chain combines TRBV7-2 with TRBJ2-7, with D possibly being TRBD1 or TRBD2 (8 bases each). This CDR3 region has 14 residues. V was shortened by 10 bases and J by 3 bases, with 19 bases between the two germline ends. Germline CDR1 reads SGHTA; CDR2 reads FQGNSA. CDR3 sequence: CAIRGGTGYYEQYF. The CDR3 nucleotides read TGTGCCATCCGGGGGGGGACAGGTTACTACGAGCAGTACTTC.

The chain employs TRBV5-6 and TRBJ2-5; D is uncertain. Trimming pared 4 bases from V and 7 bases from J, leaving 11 bases between. In germline, CDR1 is SGHDT, CDR2 YYEEEE. The CDR3 runs 12 residues. CDR3 sequence: CASSPGETTQYF. As DNA, the CDR3 is TGTGCCAGCAGCCCCGGTGAGACGACCCAGTACTTC.

The CDR3 region is CASRQGRGDTEAFF. CDR3 in DNA: TGTGCCAGCCGACAGGGAAGGGGGGACACTGAAGCTTTCTTT. J is TRBJ1-1 and V is TRBV2; 7 bases align to TRBD1. CDR3 size: 14 residues. V lost 8 bases and J lost 3; bases outside the gene matches: 9. Germline lookup yields CDR1 SNHLY and CDR2 FYNNEI.